Following are 19 T cell receptor beta chains from one sample sequenced in a study of HIV-infected children after antiretroviral therapy interruption. Treatment described: PENTA 11 planned treatment interruption arm or continuous ART arm. The TCR library was built from RNA with a 3' RACE protocol and unique molecular identifiers. MiXCR, applied by TCRdb to the 3' RACE reads, yields one record per CDR3 protein. The table includes fewer than 50,000 distinct CDR3 sequences, 4.3% detected once. Sample: CD45RA+ CD4+ T cells from PBMCs, pooled from several time points, taken from a donor given antiretroviral therapy, either interrupted or continuous. Described subset: naive CD4+ CD45RA+ CD45RO- T cells. Receptor source: a pool of human donors with HIV.

As for this clonotype: The germline gene is not matched at one end of the junction; a read error may be the cause. The chain uses TRBV23-1 and TRBJ1-2, with no clear D. TRBV23-1 carries the ORF label, with uncertain function. This CDR3 spans 10 amino acids. CDR3 region: CASSQSRGGF. The CDR3 DNA reads TGCGCCAGCAGTCAATCTCGGGGAGGATTC.

By proportion, this clonotype is medium-sized. The chain employs TRBV12-3 or TRBV12-4 and TRBJ2-7, with D possibly matching TRBD2 (6 bases). Trimming took off 2 bases at V and 6 bases at J, with 14 bases between the two ends. The CDR3 runs 14 residues. The DNA for the CDR3 is TGTGCCAGCAGTTTAAAAGGGCGGGGAGGCGAGCAGTACTTC. As protein: CASSLKGRGGEQYF.

This clonotype occurred many times. This chain joins TRBV7-8 and TRBJ2-1; no clear D gene. Deletions cut 1 base from V and 4 bases from J, with 8 bases between. Per germline, CDR1 SGHVS and CDR2 FQNEAQ. The CDR3 loop spans 14 amino acids. The CDR3 coding sequence is TGTGCCAGCAGCTTAGAGGTGAATTACAATGAGCAGTTCTTC. This encodes CASSLEVNYNEQFF.

At least ten counts were recorded for this clonotype. V is TRBV20-1 and J is TRBJ2-2; D is uncertain. CDR1 is DFQATT and CDR2 is SNEGSKA in the germline V gene (reference sequence). This CDR3 is 14 amino acids long. V was shortened by 1 base and J by 0 bases, with 6 bases between the two germline ends. CDR3 in DNA: TGCAGTGCTAGAGTACTTACGAACACCGGGGAGCTGTTTTTT. Encoded protein: CSARVLTNTGELFF.

This clonotype was seen a handful of times. The rearrangement uses TRBV19 and TRBJ1-5; TRBD1 agrees at 7 bases. Germline assignment: CDR1 LNHDA and CDR2 SQIVND (reference sequence). V dropped 4 bases and J dropped 7; count of bases not matched to a gene: 7. The CDR3 runs 14 residues. CDR3 residues: CASSRGGGNQPQHF. The DNA of the CDR3 is TGTGCCAGTAGTAGAGGGGGCGGGAACCAGCCCCAGCATTTT.

This clonotype was seen many times. The chain uses TRBV28 and TRBJ2-2; D may be TRBD1 (6 bases). Trimming shortened V by 11 bases and J by 1 base, and 11 bases separated the two germline ends. The CDR3 is 13 residues long. Germline assignment: CDR1 MDHEN and CDR2 SYDVKM. CDR3 nucleotides: TGTGCCTACGGACAGAGGAACACCGGGGAGCTGTTTTTT. Protein sequence: CAYGQRNTGELFF.

This clonotype was seen at least ten times. This chain uses TRBV7-8 with TRBJ1-2; the D gene is possibly TRBD1 (5 bases). The CDR3 runs 13 residues. The germline gives CDR1 SGHVS, CDR2 FQNEAQ. V dropped 5 bases and J dropped 6 bases, with 13 bases sitting between them. The CDR3 coding sequence is TGTGCCAGCAGCCCGGATTGGGGCGATGGCTACACCTTC. This gives the protein CASSPDWGDGYTF.

This clonotype was observed at least ten times. This chain uses TRBV7-3 with TRBJ1-1; TRBD1 matches at 11 bases. The J segment lost 1 base and the V segment lost 2 bases, leaving 3 bases of the junction unmatched. Per germline, CDR1 SGHTA and CDR2 FQGTGA. The CDR3 sequence is 16 residues long. In DNA form, the CDR3 reads TGTGCCAGCAGCTTAGGGGACAGGGGGGGGAACACTGAAGCTTTCTTT. Translated, it gives CASSLGDRGGNTEAFF.

At least ten counts were recorded for this clonotype. The V call is TRBV19, the J call TRBJ1-5; perhaps TRBD1 as D (5 bases). The germline V and J ends were trimmed by 5 bases and 0 bases, with 11 bases remaining between them. CDR3 length equals 15 residues. Germline values: CDR1 LNHDA, CDR2 SQIVND (reference sequence). CDR3 nucleotides: TGTGCCAGTAGTTCTGGGGGGGGTAGCAATCAGCCCCAGCATTTT. Translated, it gives CASSSGGGSNQPQHF. Full variable domain (missing parts from reference TRBV19 and TRBJ1-5): DGGITQSPKYLFRKEGQNVTLSCEQNLNHDAMYWYRQDPGQGLRLIYYSQIVNDFQKGDIAEGYSVSREKKESFPLTVTSAQKNPTAFYLCASSSGGGSNQPQHFGDGTRLSIL.

The table lists this clonotype with many counts. The rearrangement uses TRBV29-1 and TRBJ1-1; D uncertain. CDR1 is SQVTM and CDR2 is ANQGSEA in the germline V gene. The V end lost 7 bases, the J end lost 6 bases, and 15 bases lay between the germline ends. This CDR3 comprises 12 residues. The CDR3 sequence is CSAGKATSEAFF. CDR3 nucleotides: TGCAGCGCTGGAAAAGCAACATCTGAAGCTTTCTTT.

This clonotype was detected many times. The chain employs TRBV7-2 and TRBJ2-3; D remains unclear. V gave up 1 base and J gave up 3 bases, with 8 bases separating them. Per germline, CDR1 SGHTA and CDR2 FQGNSA. The CDR3 has 14 residues. The CDR3 nucleotides are TGTGCCAGCAGCTTAGGGGTAGGGACAGATACGCAGTATTTT. Translating gives CASSLGVGTDTQYF.

At least ten counts were recorded for this clonotype. CDR3 amino acids: CASSQVGQHTDTQYF. CDR3 nucleotide sequence: TGTGCCAGCAGCCAAGTGGGGCAACACACAGATACGCAGTATTTT. The genes are TRBV3-1 and TRBJ2-3; D possibly corresponds to TRBD1 (5 bases). Germline values: CDR1 LGHDT, CDR2 YNNKEL (reference sequence). The CDR3 is 15 amino acids. V gave up 1 base and J gave up 2 bases, with 10 bases separating them.

This clonotype was found a few times. The chain employs TRBV24-1 and TRBJ2-1, with D perhaps TRBD2 (5 bases). V was pared by 1 base and J by 7 bases, with 7 bases between. From germline, CDR1 is KGHDR and CDR2 SFDVKD. The length of the CDR3 is 13 residues. Here the CDR3 DNA reads TGTGCCACCAGTGATTTAAGAGGGAATGAGCAGTTCTTC. Amino acid sequence: CATSDLRGNEQFF.

There are many counts of this clonotype. The chain uses TRBV14 and TRBJ2-6; no clear D. V was clipped by 6 bases and J by 4 bases, with 7 bases between them. The V gene's germline CDR1 is SGHDN and CDR2 FVKESK. CDR3 length: 13 amino acids. CDR3 region: CASRPSGANVLTF. The CDR3 DNA reads as TGTGCCAGCAGGCCTTCGGGGGCCAACGTCCTGACTTTC.

This clonotype was counted many times. This rearrangement joins TRBV5-5 to TRBJ2-3; D not resolved. Germline CDR1 SGHKS, CDR2 YYEKEE (reference sequence). The CDR3 has 14 residues. Trimming cost V 0 bases and J 6 bases, with 11 bases left between them. The CDR3 nucleotides are TGTGCCAGCAGCTTGGAAAGAGTCTGGGATACGCAGTATTTT. Protein product: CASSLERVWDTQYF.

This clonotype was observed at least ten times. The V gene is TRBV14, the J gene TRBJ2-1; D call uncertain. Germline loops: CDR1 SGHDN, CDR2 FVKESK. Trimming stripped 0 bases from V and 5 bases from J, with 8 bases between. The CDR3 has 14 residues. CDR3 bases: TGTGCCAGCAGCCAAGAATTCGGACACAATGAGCAGTTCTTC. Translating it yields CASSQEFGHNEQFF. The full variable domain, its missing parts supplied by reference TRBV14 and TRBJ2-1, is EAGVTQFPSHSVIEKGQTVTLRCDPISGHDNLYWYRRVMGKEIKFLLHFVKESKQDESGMPNNRFLAERTGGTYSTLKVQPAELEDSGVYFCASSQEFGHNEQFFGPGTRLTVL.

In this sample, this clonotype turned up many times. This chain uses TRBV21-1 with TRBJ1-1. TRBV21-1 constitutes a pseudogene. The CDR3 covers 11 residues. In DNA form, the CDR3 reads TGTGCCAGCCTTAGGATGGGTGAAGCTTTCTTT. Translation gives CASLRMGEAFF.

A few counts support this clonotype. This chain uses TRBV2 with TRBJ2-3; D is unresolved. Germline CDR1 is SNHLY and CDR2 is FYNNEI. The CDR3 has 14 residues. Trimming removed 4 bases at V and 0 bases at J, with 8 bases between. The CDR3 sequence is CASSALLSTDTQYF. The CDR3 DNA reads TGTGCCAGCAGTGCACTCTTAAGCACAGATACGCAGTATTTT.

This clonotype has ten or more counts. This chain links TRBV5-4 with TRBJ2-2; 8 nucleotides align to TRBD2. V gave up 2 bases and J gave up 3 bases; unmatched junction bases: 12. There are 18 residues in the CDR3. Germline lookup yields CDR1 SGHNT and CDR2 YYREEE (reference sequence). CDR3 in amino acids: CASSLLGGALHHTGELFF. Written as DNA, the CDR3 is TGTGCCAGCAGCTTACTCGGGGGGGCCCTACACCACACCGGGGAGCTGTTTTTT. Drawing the rest from reference TRBV5-4 and TRBJ2-2, the complete variable domain is ETGVTQSPTHLIKTRGQQVTLRCSSQSGHNTVSWYQQALGQGPQFIFQYYREEENGRGNFPPRFSGLQFPNYSSELNVNALELDDSALYLCASSLLGGALHHTGELFFGEGSRLTVL.